Included here is one T cell receptor beta chain sequence, with context. Its target is not known. This specimen comes from a study of cytomegalovirus exposure and HLA in healthy donors. In the study overall: Genotyping showed around 80% of fewer than 500 donors falling in the Caucasian-associated ancestry cluster. Study results and limitations: Productive status was seen about 87% or about 30% of the time for most TCR beta V segments in an earlier analysis. On later analysis, the bulk of CMV-associated TCR beta chains appeared to be HLA-restricted. When presence/absence was analysed, sequencing depth was taken to be roughly uniform across donors.

The PCR ran on 60 Vbeta and 13 Jbeta primers. Repertoires were generated with immunoSEQ multiplex PCR, while TCRdb's copy carries only in-frame clones and drops some. The data contain around 220,000 clones, roughly four fifths of them singletons. Trimming left V 0 bases short and J 7 bases short, with 10 bases between. CDR1 and CDR2 (germline): MGHRA, YSYEKL. This CDR3 is built from 14 residues. The J gene is TRBJ1-5, the V gene TRBV4-1; perhaps TRBD1 as D (5 bases). The origin of this receptor is a girl aged 2 to 10 in good health and CMV-seronegative. The sample taken for sequencing was PBMCs. The CDR3 is CASSQDDSSQPQHF. In DNA form, the CDR3 reads TGCGCCAGCAGCCAAGACGACAGCTCCCAGCCCCAGCATTTT.